What follows describes a single TCR beta chain. Its antigen is currently unknown. UMI-tagged TRB cDNA libraries were built via 5' RACE. TCRdb reworked the 5' RACE reads into one entry per CDR3 protein, no DNA. The sample yields tens of thousands of distinct CDR3 sequences, of which the top ten take up approximately 0.72%. The entry originates in a study of CXCR3-negative and CXCR3-positive naive CD8 T cells. Study as a whole: TRB reads totalled about 130 million, about 1.5 +/- 0.3 million per library. Study-wide results and caveats: The authors found comparable surface CD5 between naive subsets and inferred TCR strength from TRB CDR3 properties. Memory CD8+ cells had much lower diversity, and both naive subsets had comparably high diversity. CXCR3-expressing naive cells carried TRB CDR3s more hydrophobic than those of CXCR3-negative naive cells.

Subsets of CD8+ T cells were each sorted in triplicate at 300,000 or so cells apiece. Germline V gene sequence: CDR1 LGHDT, CDR2 YNNKEL (reference sequence). The CDR3 has 15 amino acids. The receptor was derived from a human donor in good health. Some clones in this sample may be carry-over from other donors' samples. The chain links TRBV3-1 to TRBJ1-6; the TRBD1 assignment by TCRdb is unverifiable without DNA. Sequencing was done on a sample of naive CXCR3+ CD8+ T cells from blood. Subset specified: CD45RO-CCR7+CD27+CD95- naive CD8+ T cells expressing CXCR3 (TNR3+). CDR3 in amino acids: CASSPETPWNSPLHF.